The T cell receptor (beta chain) under discussion was sequenced for a study of CD8 T cells in ankylosing spondylitis. This CDR3 has 14 residues. V was clipped by 0 bases and J by 7 bases, with 12 bases between them. The germline V gene encodes CDR1 MNHEY and CDR2 SVGEGT. Molecular-barcoded quantitative 5'-RACE produced these TCR beta libraries. TCRdb redid the calling of the 5' RACE reads with MiXCR, one entry per CDR3 protein. The repertoire holds more than 400,000 distinct CDR3 sequences, over 4% seen once, with 3% to 4.5% in the top ten. Study-wide results and limits: Seven to nine highly homologous variants made up a TCR beta motif, and this motif appeared characteristic of ankylosing spondylitis blood. The authors found the disease-linked clones to be CD8+ and relatively rare in peripheral blood.

This clonotype was seen repeatedly, ten times or more. Its antigen is not known. Sequencing was carried out using blood, either unsorted or a sorted T cell fraction (not recorded which). This clonotype was sampled from a male donor with ankylosing spondylitis. The chain combines TRBV6-2 or TRBV6-3 with TRBJ1-1; D is unresolved. For the CDR3, the DNA is TGTGCCAGCAGTTACTCGAGGGTGAGGATTGAAGCTTTCTTT. The encoded protein is CASSYSRVRIEAFF.